There are many counts of the clone carrying this TCR beta chain. The CDR3 is 14 residues long. After removal of 8 bases from V and 2 bases from J, the junction contained 3 bases not matched to a gene. The V gene's germline CDR1 is SNHLY and CDR2 FYNNEI. These data belong to a study of CD8 T cells in ankylosing spondylitis. TCRdb re-called the 5' RACE reads through MiXCR, storing one row per CDR3 protein. In the table there are about 150,000 distinct CDR3 sequences, roughly 30% of which are singletons. V usage is TRBV2 and J usage is TRBJ1-5; 10 nucleotides match TRBD1. The receptor comes from a male donor with ankylosing spondylitis. The sample consisted of synovial fluid, either unsorted or a sorted T cell fraction (not recorded which). CDR3 amino acids: CASGTGVGNQPQHF. The CDR3 bases are TGTGCCAGCGGGACAGGGGTCGGCAATCAGCCCCAGCATTTT.